Listed below are T cell receptor beta chains from one sample, sequenced in a study of CD8 T cells in ankylosing spondylitis. TCRdb reanalysed the 5' RACE reads using MiXCR and keeps one entry per CDR3 protein. The sample yields 250,000 to 300,000 distinct CDR3 sequences, approximately 20% seen once. The sequenced sample consisted of blood, either unsorted or a sorted T cell fraction (not recorded which). The receptors were sampled from a male donor with ankylosing spondylitis or in good health (not recorded which). The CDR3 runs from the conserved cysteine through the conserved F or W. The order of the fields is D gene, clone size, J gene, V gene, CDR3 protein, CDR3 DNA. D genes are given only for firm matches. Not all rows give a size; the values are once, few, many and, for expanded clones, a class.

d_gene: NA
abundance: NA
j_gene: TRBJ2-5
v_gene: TRBV20-1
CDR3aa: CSARVGTEKGETQYF
CDR3nt: TGCAGTGCTAGAGTAGGGACGGAGAAAGGGGAGACCCAGTACTTC

d_gene: TRBD2
abundance: NA
j_gene: TRBJ2-5
v_gene: TRBV20-1
CDR3aa: CSAPPSGRALETQYF
CDR3nt: TGCAGTGCTCCCCCTAGCGGGAGGGCCTTGGAGACCCAGTACTTC

d_gene: TRBD1
abundance: NA
j_gene: TRBJ1-2
v_gene: TRBV11-1
CDR3aa: CASSQQGYYGYTF
CDR3nt: TGTGCCAGCAGCCAACAGGGGTACTATGGCTACACCTTC

d_gene: NA
abundance: NA
j_gene: TRBJ1-1
v_gene: TRBV11-2
CDR3aa: CASSLVRGRGGSHEAFF
CDR3nt: TGTGCCAGCAGCTTAGTGCGTGGCAGGGGAGGGAGCCACGAAGCTTTCTTT

d_gene: NA
abundance: NA
j_gene: TRBJ2-5
v_gene: TRBV29-1
CDR3aa: CSHMYREETQYF
CDR3nt: TGCAGCCATATGTACAGGGAGGAGACCCAGTACTTC

d_gene: NA
abundance: NA
j_gene: TRBJ2-6
v_gene: TRBV12-3/TRBV12-4
CDR3aa: CASSPRGALSGANVLTF
CDR3nt: TGTGCCAGCAGCCCGAGAGGGGCGCTCTCTGGGGCCAACGTCCTGACTTTC

d_gene: TRBD1
abundance: NA
j_gene: TRBJ1-3
v_gene: TRBV29-1
CDR3aa: CSVERGTGVSGNTIYF
CDR3nt: TGCAGCGTTGAGAGGGGGACAGGGGTCTCTGGAAACACCATATATTTT

d_gene: NA
abundance: NA
j_gene: TRBJ2-1
v_gene: TRBV6-5
CDR3aa: CASSRGLGEQFF
CDR3nt: TGTGCCAGCAGTAGGGGTTTAGGTGAGCAGTTCTTC

d_gene: NA
abundance: NA
j_gene: TRBJ2-1
v_gene: TRBV7-8
CDR3aa: CASSLAFAGSSYNEQFF
CDR3nt: TGTGCCAGCAGCTTAGCTTTTGCGGGGAGTTCCTACAATGAGCAGTTCTTC

d_gene: NA
abundance: NA
j_gene: TRBJ2-1
v_gene: TRBV7-3
CDR3aa: CASSSSGVGYNEQFF
CDR3nt: TGTGCCAGCAGTTCTAGTGGAGTGGGGTACAATGAGCAGTTCTTC

d_gene: TRBD2
abundance: NA
j_gene: TRBJ2-1
v_gene: TRBV5-6
CDR3aa: CASSGTSFEQLF
CDR3nt: TGTGCCAGCAGCGGGACTAGTTTTGAGCAGCTCTTC

d_gene: TRBD2
abundance: NA
j_gene: TRBJ2-1
v_gene: TRBV5-1
CDR3aa: CASSLVAGSPLWEQFF
CDR3nt: TGCGCCAGCAGCTTGGTAGCGGGGAGTCCCCTCTGGGAGCAGTTCTTC

d_gene: TRBD2
abundance: many
j_gene: TRBJ2-3
v_gene: TRBV10-3
CDR3aa: CAISGDPGLADTDTQYF
CDR3nt: TGTGCCATCAGTGGAGACCCGGGACTAGCGGACACAGATACGCAGTATTTT

d_gene: TRBD2
abundance: NA
j_gene: TRBJ2-3
v_gene: TRBV5-1
CDR3aa: CASSGGLAGTDTQYF
CDR3nt: TGCGCCAGCAGCGGGGGACTAGCGGGGACAGATACGCAGTATTTT

d_gene: TRBD2
abundance: NA
j_gene: TRBJ2-1
v_gene: TRBV20-1
CDR3aa: CSARDLLAGGSYNEQFF
CDR3nt: TGCAGTGCTAGAGATCTTCTAGCGGGAGGCTCCTACAATGAGCAGTTCTTC

d_gene: NA
abundance: NA
j_gene: TRBJ2-2
v_gene: TRBV28
CDR3aa: CASSLLRGTNTGELFF
CDR3nt: TGTGCCAGCAGTTTACTTCGGGGGACGAACACCGGGGAGCTGTTTTTT

d_gene: TRBD2
abundance: few
j_gene: TRBJ2-1
v_gene: TRBV28
CDR3aa: CAVAAGGPRNEQFF
CDR3nt: TGTGCCGTCGCAGCGGGAGGGCCAAGGAATGAGCAGTTCTTC

d_gene: NA
abundance: few
j_gene: TRBJ2-5
v_gene: TRBV9
CDR3aa: CASTRELKQETQYF
CDR3nt: TGTGCCAGCACCAGAGAACTTAAACAAGAGACCCAGTACTTC

d_gene: TRBD2
abundance: few
j_gene: TRBJ2-3
v_gene: TRBV6-5
CDR3aa: CASSYSRGSGYTDTQYF
CDR3nt: TGTGCCAGCAGTTACTCCCGCGGGAGCGGATACACAGATACGCAGTATTTT

d_gene: NA
abundance: NA
j_gene: TRBJ1-4
v_gene: TRBV3-1
CDR3aa: CASSQKDRSYEKLFF
CDR3nt: TGTGCCAGCAGCCAAAAGGACAGATCGTATGAAAAACTGTTTTTT

d_gene: TRBD1
abundance: few
j_gene: TRBJ1-5
v_gene: TRBV20-1
CDR3aa: CSAPQKWDRGLNQPQHF
CDR3nt: TGCAGTGCTCCGCAAAAATGGGACAGGGGCCTCAATCAGCCCCAGCATTTT

d_gene: NA
abundance: NA
j_gene: TRBJ2-2
v_gene: TRBV18
CDR3aa: CASSPLRGPNTGELFF
CDR3nt: TGTGCCAGCTCACCACTACGGGGACCGAACACCGGGGAGCTGTTTTTT

d_gene: NA
abundance: NA
j_gene: TRBJ2-2
v_gene: TRBV7-9
CDR3aa: CASSAQVVTGELFF
CDR3nt: TGTGCCAGCAGCGCCCAAGTGGTGACCGGGGAGCTGTTTTTT

d_gene: TRBD1
abundance: many
j_gene: TRBJ1-2
v_gene: TRBV5-1
CDR3aa: CASSLNSGGAPSGYTF
CDR3nt: TGCGCCAGCAGCTTGAACTCAGGGGGCGCTCCCTCCGGCTACACCTTC

d_gene: TRBD1
abundance: NA
j_gene: TRBJ2-5
v_gene: TRBV29-1
CDR3aa: CSVGTGVETQYF
CDR3nt: TGCAGCGTTGGGACAGGGGTGGAGACCCAGTACTTC

d_gene: NA
abundance: few
j_gene: TRBJ2-3
v_gene: TRBV5-1
CDR3aa: CASSLGLHQVDTQYF
CDR3nt: TGCGCCAGCAGCTTGGGACTGCATCAGGTGGATACGCAGTATTTT

d_gene: NA
abundance: NA
j_gene: TRBJ2-5
v_gene: TRBV5-4
CDR3aa: CASSFGGGDLQETQYF
CDR3nt: TGTGCCAGCAGCTTCGGGGGCGGGGACCTCCAAGAGACCCAGTACTTC

d_gene: TRBD2
abundance: NA
j_gene: TRBJ2-1
v_gene: TRBV9
CDR3aa: CASSEGTSGRDYNEQFF
CDR3nt: TGTGCCAGCAGCGAGGGGACTAGCGGGAGGGACTACAATGAGCAGTTCTTC

d_gene: NA
abundance: NA
j_gene: TRBJ2-1
v_gene: TRBV12-3/TRBV12-4
CDR3aa: CASSFVRGGNEQFF
CDR3nt: TGTGCCAGCAGTTTCGTCAGGGGGGGCAATGAGCAGTTCTTC

d_gene: NA
abundance: few
j_gene: TRBJ1-3
v_gene: TRBV5-6
CDR3aa: CASSFRRAGNTIYF
CDR3nt: TGTGCCAGCAGCTTCAGAAGGGCTGGAAACACCATATATTTT

d_gene: NA
abundance: few
j_gene: TRBJ2-6
v_gene: TRBV9
CDR3aa: CASSEGSRVLTF
CDR3nt: TGTGCCAGCAGTGAGGGGTCTCGGGTCCTGACTTTC

d_gene: NA
abundance: few
j_gene: TRBJ2-1
v_gene: TRBV7-2
CDR3aa: CASSLAQGYEQFF
CDR3nt: TGTGCCAGCAGCTTAGCGCAGGGCTATGAGCAGTTCTTC

d_gene: NA
abundance: few
j_gene: TRBJ1-6
v_gene: TRBV11-2
CDR3aa: CASSLGGQRSPLHF
CDR3nt: TGTGCCAGCAGCTTAGGGGGCCAGAGATCACCCCTCCACTTT

d_gene: TRBD1
abundance: few
j_gene: TRBJ2-2
v_gene: TRBV5-1
CDR3aa: CASSWGQGRTGELFF
CDR3nt: TGCGCCAGCAGCTGGGGACAGGGTCGAACCGGGGAGCTGTTTTTT

d_gene: TRBD1
abundance: NA
j_gene: TRBJ2-5
v_gene: TRBV12-3/TRBV12-4
CDR3aa: CASTQGAGETQYF
CDR3nt: TGTGCCAGCACCCAGGGGGCGGGAGAGACCCAGTACTTC

d_gene: NA
abundance: few
j_gene: TRBJ2-5
v_gene: TRBV20-1
CDR3aa: CSASRPRGLKKAGETQYF
CDR3nt: TGCAGTGCTAGTAGGCCCCGGGGACTGAAGAAGGCGGGAGAGACCCAGTACTTC

d_gene: NA
abundance: NA
j_gene: TRBJ2-1
v_gene: TRBV4-2
CDR3aa: CASSQVLQLYNEQFF
CDR3nt: TGTGCCAGCAGCCAAGTCCTCCAACTCTACAATGAGCAGTTCTTC

d_gene: TRBD2
abundance: many
j_gene: TRBJ2-1
v_gene: TRBV5-6
CDR3aa: CASSRGRANEQFF
CDR3nt: TGTGCCAGCAGCCGCGGGAGGGCTAATGAGCAGTTCTTC

d_gene: TRBD2
abundance: NA
j_gene: TRBJ2-3
v_gene: TRBV5-1
CDR3aa: CASSSEGLAGADTQYF
CDR3nt: TGCGCCAGCAGCTCAGAGGGACTAGCGGGAGCAGATACGCAGTATTTT

d_gene: NA
abundance: few
j_gene: TRBJ1-2
v_gene: TRBV12-3/TRBV12-4
CDR3aa: CASSLSAVGPYGYTF
CDR3nt: TGTGCCAGCAGTTTAAGTGCCGTAGGGCCCTATGGCTACACCTTC

d_gene: NA
abundance: few
j_gene: TRBJ1-4
v_gene: TRBV5-1
CDR3aa: CASRPTGTTDEKLFF
CDR3nt: TGCGCCAGCAGACCAACAGGGACAACTGATGAAAAACTGTTTTTT

d_gene: NA
abundance: NA
j_gene: TRBJ1-2
v_gene: TRBV10-2
CDR3aa: CASSVRMGNYGYTF
CDR3nt: TGCGCCAGCAGTGTCAGAATGGGTAACTATGGCTACACCTTC

d_gene: NA
abundance: NA
j_gene: TRBJ1-1
v_gene: TRBV3-1
CDR3aa: CASSQAGLGTEAFF
CDR3nt: TGTGCCAGCAGCCAAGCAGGGTTGGGCACTGAAGCTTTCTTT

d_gene: NA
abundance: NA
j_gene: TRBJ2-2
v_gene: TRBV18
CDR3aa: CASSPMVVNTGELFF
CDR3nt: TGTGCCAGCTCACCAATGGTAGTGAACACCGGGGAGCTGTTTTTT

d_gene: NA
abundance: NA
j_gene: TRBJ1-2
v_gene: TRBV29-1
CDR3aa: CSVPEDYGYTF
CDR3nt: TGCAGCGTCCCGGAGGACTATGGCTACACCTTC